This TCR beta chain is from a study of CD8+CD57+ T cells in acquired aplastic anemia. CDR3 length: 16 residues. The germline V gene encodes CDR1 WNHNN and CDR2 SYGVQD (reference sequence). V lost 8 bases and J lost 3, with 22 bases in between. Genomic DNA constituted the template upon which TCR beta VDJ and CDR3 profiling was performed. TCRdb re-called the reads through MiXCR, storing one row per CDR3 protein. There are approximately 200,000 distinct CDR3 sequences in the sample; around three fifths occur only once, and around 42% lies in the top ten. V and J are TRBV10-1 and TRBJ1-1; tentative D call: TRBD1 (5 bases). The sample was sorted CD4+, CD8+, or CD8+CD57+ T cells (not recorded which) from PBMCs. This sequence originates from a human donor with severe aplastic anemia or a healthy control (not recorded which). For the CDR3, the DNA is TGCGCCAGCCTTGGGGTCAAGGGGCAAAATGACACTGAAGCTTTCTTT. Its protein product is CASLGVKGQNDTEAFF.